The clone carrying this T cell receptor beta chain occurred many times. Individual cDNA molecules received unique molecular identifiers. Each CDR3 protein gets one entry after TCRdb re-called the 5' RACE reads with MiXCR. The table lists over 30,000 distinct CDR3 sequences, around 5% of them singletons, with approximately 14% in the top ten. The source of the sample is a study of early T cells in non-severe SARS-CoV-2 infection. The CDR3 covers 18 residues. The V segment lost 2 bases and the J segment 3 bases; nucleotides outside the gene matches: 14. CDR1 and CDR2 from the germline V gene are MNHEY and SVGEGT.

This receptor was obtained from an adult who was a healthcare worker with PCR-confirmed SARS-CoV-2 infection or an uninfected control (not recorded which). The genes are TRBV6-2 or TRBV6-3 and TRBJ2-7, with TRBD1 matching over 9 bases. Material: whole blood. For the CDR3, the DNA is TGTGCCAGCAGTTACGAATTTGGAAGGGGGGACAGGGACTACGAGCAGTACTTC. It encodes CASSYEFGRGDRDYEQYF.